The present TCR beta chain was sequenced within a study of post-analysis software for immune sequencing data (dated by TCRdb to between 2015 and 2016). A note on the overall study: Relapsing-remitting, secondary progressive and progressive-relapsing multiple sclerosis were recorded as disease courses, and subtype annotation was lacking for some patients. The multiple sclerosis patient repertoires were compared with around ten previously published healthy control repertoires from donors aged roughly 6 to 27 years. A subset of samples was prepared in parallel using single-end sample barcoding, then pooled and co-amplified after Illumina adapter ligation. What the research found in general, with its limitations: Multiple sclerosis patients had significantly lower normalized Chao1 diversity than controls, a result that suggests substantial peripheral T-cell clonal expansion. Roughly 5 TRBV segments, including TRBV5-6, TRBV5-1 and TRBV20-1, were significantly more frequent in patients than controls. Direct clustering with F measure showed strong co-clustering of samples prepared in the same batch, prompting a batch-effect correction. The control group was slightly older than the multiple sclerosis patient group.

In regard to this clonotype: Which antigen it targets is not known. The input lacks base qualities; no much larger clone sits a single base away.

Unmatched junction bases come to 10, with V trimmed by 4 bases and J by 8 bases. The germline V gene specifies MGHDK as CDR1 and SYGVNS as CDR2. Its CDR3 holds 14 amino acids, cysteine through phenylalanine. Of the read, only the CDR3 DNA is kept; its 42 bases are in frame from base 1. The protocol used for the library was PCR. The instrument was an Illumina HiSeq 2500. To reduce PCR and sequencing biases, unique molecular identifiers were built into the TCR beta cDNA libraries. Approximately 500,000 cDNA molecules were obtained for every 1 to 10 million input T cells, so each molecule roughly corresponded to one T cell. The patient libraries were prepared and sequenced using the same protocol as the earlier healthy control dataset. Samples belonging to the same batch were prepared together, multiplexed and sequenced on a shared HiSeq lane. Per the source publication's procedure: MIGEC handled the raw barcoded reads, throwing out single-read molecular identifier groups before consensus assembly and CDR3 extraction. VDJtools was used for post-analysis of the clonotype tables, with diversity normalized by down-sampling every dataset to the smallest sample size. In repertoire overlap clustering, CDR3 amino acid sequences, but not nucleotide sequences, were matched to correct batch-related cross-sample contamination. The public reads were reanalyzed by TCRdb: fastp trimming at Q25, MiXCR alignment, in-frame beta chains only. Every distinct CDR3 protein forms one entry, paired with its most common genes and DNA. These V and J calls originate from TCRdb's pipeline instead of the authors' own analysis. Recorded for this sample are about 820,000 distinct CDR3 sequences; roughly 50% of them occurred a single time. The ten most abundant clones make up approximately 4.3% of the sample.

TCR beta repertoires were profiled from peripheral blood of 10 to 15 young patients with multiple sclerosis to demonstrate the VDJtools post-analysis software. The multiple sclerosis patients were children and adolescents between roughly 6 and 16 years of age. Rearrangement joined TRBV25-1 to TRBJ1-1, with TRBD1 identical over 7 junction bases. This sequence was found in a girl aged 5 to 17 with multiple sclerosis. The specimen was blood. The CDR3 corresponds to CASSALETGKEAFF. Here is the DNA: TGTGCCAGCAGTGCCCTAGAGACAGGGAAGGAAGCTTTCTTT.